The 12 T cell receptor beta chains below were found in one sample sequenced in a study of T cell clones after liver transplantation. Profiled with immunoSEQ multiplex PCR; TCRdb holds only in-frame clones, not every one. There are over 45,000 clones in the sample; roughly 71% occur only once, and about a tenth lies in the top ten. The sequenced sample was CD4+ T cells from blood, obtained around 54 months after liver transplant. The receptors come from a human patient who received a liver transplant. Some T cells may be graft donor cells.

The chain employs TRBV5-1 and TRBJ1-1; 7 bases agree with TRBD1. The CDR3 runs 16 residues. Germline trimming cut 4 bases from V and 0 bases from J; bases unmatched to any gene: 9. Germline V CDR1 and CDR2: SGHRS, YFSETQ. CDR3 nucleotides: TGCGCCAGCAGCCCCCTGGACAGGCAGGTGAACACTGAAGCTTTCTTT. Its translation: CASSPLDRQVNTEAFF.

The chain joins TRBV11-2 to TRBJ2-7; D is possibly TRBD1 (5 bases). Germline loops: CDR1 SGHAT, CDR2 FQNNGV. The CDR3 extends over 13 amino acids. V was pared by 1 base and J by 6 bases, with 10 bases between. In DNA form, the CDR3 reads TGTGCCAGCAGCTTAGGAGACAGTCGCGAGCAGTACTTC. Translated: CASSLGDSREQYF. The whole variable domain, remainder taken from reference TRBV11-2 and TRBJ2-7, is EAGVAQSPRYKIIEKRQSVAFWCNPISGHATLYWYQQILGQGPKLLIQFQNNGVVDDSQLPKDRFSAERLKGVDSTLKIQPAKLEDSAVYLCASSLGDSREQYFGPGTRLTVT.

This chain joins TRBV19 and TRBJ1-6; TRBD1 aligns across 11 bases. Germline V gene sequence: CDR1 LNHDA, CDR2 SQIVND (reference sequence). Trimming cost V 4 bases and J 10 bases; bases outside gene matches: 9. The CDR3 spans 16 residues. CDR3 loop: CASSSTGQGEGSPLHF. CDR3 bases: TGTGCCAGTAGTAGCACGGGACAGGGGGAAGGATCACCCCTCCACTTT.

CDR3 in DNA: TGTGCCAGCAGTGAGCCCGGGACCCCGATTGAAAAACTGTTTTTT. It translates to CASSEPGTPIEKLFF. The chain is built from TRBV6-1 and TRBJ1-4, with D perhaps matching TRBD1 (5 bases). V lost 3 bases, J lost 7 bases, and 15 bases lay in between. The CDR3 totals 15 residues. Germline-derived CDR1 and CDR2 are MNHNS and SASEGT.

The chain combines TRBV10-3 with TRBJ1-1; 7 bases map to TRBD1. There are 14 residues in the CDR3. CDR1 is ENHRY and CDR2 is SYGVKD in the germline V gene. V lost 6 bases, J lost 1 base, and 5 bases stayed unmatched. The CDR3 coding sequence is TGTGCCATCAGGGAGGGACAGCCGAACACTGAAGCTTTCTTT. Its translation is CAIREGQPNTEAFF.

The J gene is TRBJ2-7, the V gene TRBV7-2; 7 bases agree with TRBD2. V lost 2 bases, J lost 3 bases, and 4 bases stayed unmatched. Germline loops: CDR1 SGHTA, CDR2 FQGNSA. The length of the CDR3 is 14 residues. The CDR3 loop is CASSLIRGDYEQYF. CDR3 in DNA: TGTGCCAGCAGCTTAATACGGGGGGACTACGAGCAGTACTTC.

V gene TRBV5-6 combines with J gene TRBJ1-1; 10 bases match TRBD1. Germline CDR1 is SGHDT and CDR2 is YYEEEE. After removal of 6 bases from V and 4 bases from J, the junction contained 6 bases not matched to a gene. CDR3 length equals 14 residues. The CDR3 reads CASTRTGGSTEAFF. Here the CDR3 DNA reads TGTGCCAGCACCCGGACAGGGGGGTCCACTGAAGCTTTCTTT.

V and J are TRBV5-1 and TRBJ2-3, with D hard to call. CDR3 length: 16 residues. Trimming removed 3 bases from V and 2 bases from J, with 16 bases in between. Germline V gives CDR1 SGHRS, CDR2 YFSETQ. The CDR3 coding sequence is TGCGCCAGCAGCTCCGAGGTTCGGCTTTCCACAGATACGCAGTATTTT. It encodes CASSSEVRLSTDTQYF.

The V gene is TRBV29-1, the J gene TRBJ2-3, with 7 nucleotides matching TRBD1. This CDR3 region has 12 residues. Germline CDR1 SQVTM, CDR2 ANQGSEA. V shed 3 bases and J 7 bases; nucleotides not matched to a gene: 4. The CDR3 here is CSVDRDSYTQYF. In DNA form, the CDR3 reads TGCAGCGTTGACCGGGACAGTTATACGCAGTATTTT.

The V gene is TRBV4-1, the J gene TRBJ2-5, with 13 bases that match TRBD2. Trimming at V came to 3 bases and at J to 4 bases, leaving 2 bases not matched to a gene. Germline CDR1 MGHRA, CDR2 YSYEKL. The CDR3 sequence is 15 residues long. The CDR3 DNA reads as TGCGCCAGCAGCCAGGGACTAGCGGGGACAGAGACCCAGTACTTC. Translated, it gives CASSQGLAGTETQYF.

This chain joins TRBV27 and TRBJ2-6; a possible D gene is TRBD2 (5 bases). V was trimmed by 3 bases and J by 1 base, leaving 16 bases between them. This CDR3 region has 18 residues. Germline-derived CDR1 and CDR2 are MNHEY and SMNVEV (reference sequence). CDR3 sequence: CASSLMAAAQSGANVLTF. The CDR3 nucleotides read TGTGCCAGCAGTTTGATGGCAGCGGCTCAGTCTGGGGCCAACGTCCTGACTTTC.

The rearrangement uses TRBV18 and TRBJ1-1; D is unclear. Germline V gives CDR1 KGHSH, CDR2 LQKENI. Trimming removed 0 bases at V and 0 bases at J, with 14 bases between. The CDR3 has 17 residues. In DNA, the CDR3 is TGTGCCAGCTCACCACCGTCACAGAACTTAATGAACACTGAAGCTTTCTTT. Translation gives CASSPPSQNLMNTEAFF.